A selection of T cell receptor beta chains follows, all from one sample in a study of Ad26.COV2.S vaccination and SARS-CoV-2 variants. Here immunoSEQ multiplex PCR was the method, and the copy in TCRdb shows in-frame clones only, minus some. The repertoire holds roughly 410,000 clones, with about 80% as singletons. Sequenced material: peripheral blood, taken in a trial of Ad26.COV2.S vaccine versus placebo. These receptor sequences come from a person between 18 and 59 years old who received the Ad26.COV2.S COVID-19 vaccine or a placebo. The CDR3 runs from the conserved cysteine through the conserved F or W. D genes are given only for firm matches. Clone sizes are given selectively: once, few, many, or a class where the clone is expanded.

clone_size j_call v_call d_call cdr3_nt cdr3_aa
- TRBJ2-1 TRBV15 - TGTGCCACCAGCAGAGTCACGGAGCAGTTCTTC CATSRVTEQFF
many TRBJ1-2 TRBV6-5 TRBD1 TGTGCCAGCAGTTACTGGGGACAGGGAGGGTATGGCTACACCTTC CASSYWGQGGYGYTF
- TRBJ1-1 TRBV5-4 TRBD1 TGTGCCAGCAGCTTGTACAGGGGGACTGAAGCTTTCTTT CASSLYRGTEAFF
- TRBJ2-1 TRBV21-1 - TGTGCCAGCAGCAAATATCGGTTTCGGCGGGGGCCCTACAATGAGCAGTTCTTC CASSKYRFRRGPYNEQFF
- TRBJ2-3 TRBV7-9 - TGTGCCAGCAGCTCTGGGTCGCAGCCCCCTACGCAGTATTTT CASSSGSQPPTQYF
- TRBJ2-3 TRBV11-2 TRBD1 TGTGCCAGCAGCCTCCACAGGGGTACAGATACGCAGTATTTT CASSLHRGTDTQYF
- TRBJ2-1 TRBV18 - TGTGCCAGCTCACATTCTGCCGGGAAATCGGGGAATGAGCAGTTCTTC CASSHSAGKSGNEQFF
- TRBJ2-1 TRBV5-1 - TGCGCCAGCAGCTTGCAACGGGAGCAGTTCTTC CASSLQREQFF
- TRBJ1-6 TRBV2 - TGTGCCAGCAGTGAAGCGGGATTCCAGTATTCACCCCTCCACTTT CASSEAGFQYSPLHF
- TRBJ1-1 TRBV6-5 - TGTGCCAGCAGCCCCGGACTGGAGAGCACTGAAGCTTTCTTT CASSPGLESTEAFF
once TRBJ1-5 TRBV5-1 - TGCGCCAGCAGCTTGGGGGACTCTCAGCCCCAGCATTTT CASSLGDSQPQHF
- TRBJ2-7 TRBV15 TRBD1 TGTGCCACCGGACAGGGGGCCTTTTCCTCCTACGAGCAGTACTTC CATGQGAFSSYEQYF
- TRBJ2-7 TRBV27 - TGTGCCAGCAGTTGGCGCGCCGGCGGCTCCTACGAGCAGTACTTC CASSWRAGGSYEQYF
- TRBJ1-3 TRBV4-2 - TGTGCCAGCAGCCTAAAACAGGTCAGCTCTGGAAACACCATATATTTT CASSLKQVSSGNTIYF
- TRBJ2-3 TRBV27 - TGTGCCAGCAGTGGTAGGGGGTTATTGGCAGATACGCAGTATTTT CASSGRGLLADTQYF
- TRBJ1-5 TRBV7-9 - TGTGCCAGCAGCTTGACGGATAGCAATCAGCCCCAGCATTTT CASSLTDSNQPQHF
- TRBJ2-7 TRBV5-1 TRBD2 TGCGCCAGCAGACTCGGGAGCGGGGTCGAGCAGTACTTC CASRLGSGVEQYF
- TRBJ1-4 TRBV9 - TGTGCCAGCAGCTCCTCGGGGGGTGAAAAACTGTTTTTT CASSSSGGEKLFF
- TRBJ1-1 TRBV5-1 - TGCGCCAGCAGACTAACGGGAGTCGAAGCTTTCTTT CASRLTGVEAFF
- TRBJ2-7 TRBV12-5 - TGTGCTAGTGGTTTGGGGCTAGTCGGCTACGAGCAGTACTTC CASGLGLVGYEQYF
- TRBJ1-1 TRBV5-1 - TGCGCCAGCAGCTTAGGGACCACAACTGAAGCTTTCTTT CASSLGTTTEAFF
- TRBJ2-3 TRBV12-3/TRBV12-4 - TGTGCCAGCAGTTTATTAGGATATGTCCAGTATTTT CASSLLGYVQYF
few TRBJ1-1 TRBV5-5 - TGTGCCAGCAGCTTGGGGGACGTTGAAGCTTTCTTT CASSLGDVEAFF
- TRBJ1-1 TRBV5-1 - TGCGCCAGCAGCTTGGGGTCAGCACTCAACACTGAAGCTTTCTTT CASSLGSALNTEAFF
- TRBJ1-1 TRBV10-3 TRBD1 TGTGCCATCAGTGAGCCCGGGACAGCCACTGAAGCTTTCTTT CAISEPGTATEAFF
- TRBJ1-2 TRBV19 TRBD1 TGTGCCAGTAGTATGTGGGGGACAGGGGATGGCTACACCTTC CASSMWGTGDGYTF
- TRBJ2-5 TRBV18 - TGTGCCAGCTCCCCGGCAACTAGCCGTGAGACCCAGTACTTC CASSPATSRETQYF
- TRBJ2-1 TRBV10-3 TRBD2 TGTGCCATAAGTGGCTGGCTAGCGGGAGTGTCAGGGTCCTACAATGAGCAGTTCTTC CAISGWLAGVSGSYNEQFF
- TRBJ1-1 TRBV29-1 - TGCAGCGCTAACAGAGGCCAGGGGCCGGACACTGAAGCTTTCTTT CSANRGQGPDTEAFF
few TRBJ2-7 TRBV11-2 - TGTGCCAGCAGCCCGGACTATGGCTACGAGCAGTACTTC CASSPDYGYEQYF
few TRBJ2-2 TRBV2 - TGTGCCAGCAGTGAAGGAGGTGCAGGAAACACCGGGGAGCTGTTTTTT CASSEGGAGNTGELFF
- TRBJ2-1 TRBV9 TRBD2 TGTGCCAGCAGCGTAGCCCCTAGCGGGGGCTACAATGAGCAGTTCTTC CASSVAPSGGYNEQFF
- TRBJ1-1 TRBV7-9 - TGTGCCAGCAGCTTGAGGGACGGTCCCATGAACACTGAAGCTTTCTTT CASSLRDGPMNTEAFF
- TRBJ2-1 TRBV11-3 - TGTGCCAGCAGCAAATACAGCTACAATGAGCAGTTCTTC CASSKYSYNEQFF
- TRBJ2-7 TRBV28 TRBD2 TGTGCCAGCAGTTTGAGACTAGCGGGAGCGGACGAGCAGTACTTC CASSLRLAGADEQYF
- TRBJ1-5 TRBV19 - TGTGCCAGTAGTAAGGGGACGGGAAGGTCCGACAATCAGCCCCAGCATTTT CASSKGTGRSDNQPQHF
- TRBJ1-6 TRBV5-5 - TGTGCCAGCAGCTCACCATCGACAGATAATTCACCCCTCCACTTT CASSSPSTDNSPLHF
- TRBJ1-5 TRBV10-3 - TGTGCCATCACGGACAGTAGCAATCAGCCCCAGCATTTT CAITDSSNQPQHF
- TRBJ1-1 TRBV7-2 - TGTGCCAGCAGCTTACGTTGGGGTGGGCTGACTGAAGCTTTCTTT CASSLRWGGLTEAFF
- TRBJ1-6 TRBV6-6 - TGTGCCAGCAGTCCCCAACAGGGCCGTTCACCCCTCCACTTT CASSPQQGRSPLHF
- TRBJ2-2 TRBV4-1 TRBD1 TGCGCCAGCAGCCACGGGCAGGGGGACACCGGGGAGCTGTTTTTT CASSHGQGDTGELFF
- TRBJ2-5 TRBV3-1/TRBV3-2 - TGTGCCAGCAGCCATGATCGGGACCATTCGTACCAAGAGACCCAGTACTTC CASSHDRDHSYQETQYF
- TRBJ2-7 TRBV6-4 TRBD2 TGTGCCAGCAGTAGACTAGCGGGCCCCTACGAGCAGTACTTC CASSRLAGPYEQYF
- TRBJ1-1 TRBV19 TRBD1 TGTGCCAGTACGAAGGGGGCGCAGAGGGAAGCTTTCTTT CASTKGAQREAFF
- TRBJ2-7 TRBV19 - TGTGCCAGTAGTATTAGGGGGGCCCCTCTCTACGAGCAGTACTTC CASSIRGAPLYEQYF
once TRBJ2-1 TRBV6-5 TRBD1 TGTGCCAGCAAGCGACAGGGGGGCAATGAGCAGTTCTTC CASKRQGGNEQFF
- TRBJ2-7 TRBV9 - TGTGCCAGCAGCGAATTTAGCGCCCGAGAAAGCCACGAGCAGTACTTC CASSEFSARESHEQYF
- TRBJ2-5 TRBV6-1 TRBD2 TGTGCCAGCAGTGAAGCGCGGGCGGGAGTGGGGGAGACCCAGTACTTC CASSEARAGVGETQYF
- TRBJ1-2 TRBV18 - TGTGCCAGCTCACCAACCCTACAGGGAGGTGGCTACACCTTC CASSPTLQGGGYTF
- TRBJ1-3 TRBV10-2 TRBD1 TGCGCCAGCAGACAGGGGCAGGGGCTGAGCTCTGGAAACACCATATATTTT CASRQGQGLSSGNTIYF
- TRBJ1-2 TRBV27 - TGTGCCAGCAGTTCGGTTGGGAGGAAGGATGGCTACACCTTC CASSSVGRKDGYTF